Reported below is one T cell receptor beta chain. This record belongs to a study of T cell clones after liver transplantation. V shed 5 bases, J shed 2 bases, and the junction held 10 bases outside the gene matches. The CDR3 covers 16 residues. Germline V CDR1 and CDR2: LNHDA, SQIVND (reference sequence). The table came from immunoSEQ multiplex PCR; TCRdb's copy has only in-frame clones and leaves some out. This sample has 68,000 or so clones, with over 70% found just once. The gene calls are TRBV19 and TRBJ2-5, with 8 bases aligning to TRBD2. The sequence was obtained from a human donor who received a liver transplant. The sequencing used CD4+ T cells from blood, collected before liver transplant. CDR3 region: CASSRAGGRIQETQYF. The CDR3 DNA follows: TGTGCCAGTAGTCGGGCTGGCGGGAGGATTCAAGAGACCCAGTACTTC.